These 2 T cell receptor beta chains originate from one sample sequenced in a study of a mutant IDH1 vaccine in newly diagnosed glioma. Generated by immunoSEQ multiplex PCR, the TCRdb table keeps only in-frame clones and is missing some. Among 88,000 or so clones listed, over 75% were seen once. Described time point: week 23, last vaccination. Each dose delivered 300 ug of mutant IDH1 20-mer peptide subcutaneously with imiquimod. These receptors have no known antigen. The specimen comprised PBMCs, sampled from a glioma patient whose treatment included an IDH1 peptide vaccine. These receptors originate from a man aged 25-45 years with glioma. Some clones in this sample may be carry-over from other donors' samples.

This rearrangement joins TRBV7-3 to TRBJ2-7; 13 bases agree with TRBD2. This CDR3 has 15 residues. Trimming cost V 5 bases and J 7 bases; bases outside gene matches: 8. Germline-derived CDR1 and CDR2 are SGHTA and FQGTGA. CDR3 nucleotide sequence: TGTGCCAGCAGCGCCTCTCCACTAGCGGGAGGGGAGCAGTACTTC. Its translation is CASSASPLAGGEQYF.

This clone was picked up a small number of times. The rearrangement links TRBV19 to TRBJ1-1, with 8 bases matching TRBD1. The CDR3 extends over 16 amino acids. V lost 6 bases to trimming and J lost 1 base; unmatched junction nucleotides: 10. Germline lookup yields CDR1 LNHDA and CDR2 SQIVND (reference sequence). Written as DNA, the CDR3 is TGTGCCAGTAGCGGAACAGGGGGGAGTTGGAACACTGAAGCTTTCTTT. This codes for CASSGTGGSWNTEAFF.